The 31 T cell receptor beta chains below come from one sample, sequenced in a study. Each CDR3 protein is one row after TCRdb ran MiXCR on the RT-PCR reads. The repertoire consists of approximately 720,000 distinct CDR3 sequences, with 14% occurring once and the leading ten covering 3.6%. The sequencing sample was made of memory CD4+ T cells from blood. The receptors originated from a female donor in good health, serving as a healthy control.

The chain is built from TRBV27 and TRBJ2-4, with D possibly being TRBD1 (6 bases). This CDR3 is 13 amino acids long. V was shortened by 4 bases and J by 6 bases, with 10 bases between the two germline ends. The germline V gene encodes CDR1 MNHEY and CDR2 SMNVEV (reference sequence). Written as DNA, the CDR3 is TGTGCCAGCAGTTCCTTCAGGGGAAACATTCAGTACTTC. This encodes CASSSFRGNIQYF.

This clonotype occurred a few times. J is TRBJ2-2 and V is TRBV25-1, with D tentatively TRBD2 (5 bases). Trimming took 7 bases from V and 5 from J, leaving 8 bases between them. Germline CDR1 is MGHDK and CDR2 is SYGVNS. CDR3 length equals 12 residues. The DNA for the CDR3 is TGTGCCAGCACCGGGGATACCGGGGAGCTGTTTTTT. Translated, it gives CASTGDTGELFF. The variable domain in full, completed from reference TRBV25-1 and TRBJ2-2, reads EADIYQTPRYLVIGTGKKITLECSQTMGHDKMYWYQQDPGMELHLIHYSYGVNSTEKGDLSSESTVSRIRTEHFPLTLESARPSHTSQYLCASTGDTGELFFGEGSRLTVL.

This clonotype was detected ten times or more. This sequence joins TRBV4-1 and TRBJ1-5, with D perhaps matching TRBD1 (6 bases). CDR3 length equals 16 residues. The V end lost 0 bases, the J end lost 7 bases, and 16 bases lay between the germline ends. Germline V gene sequence: CDR1 MGHRA, CDR2 YSYEKL. The CDR3 DNA reads as TGCGCCAGCAGCCAAGATTATGATCAGGGGTGGCAGCCCCAGCATTTT. Translation gives CASSQDYDQGWQPQHF.

This clonotype was found a few times. V gene TRBV15 combines with J gene TRBJ1-5; the D gene is possibly TRBD1 (6 bases). Germline CDR1 LNHNV, CDR2 YYDKDF (reference sequence). V was clipped by 9 bases and J by 2 bases, with 11 bases between them. The CDR3 is made up of 13 amino acids. CDR3 amino acids: CATGADGNQPQHF. The CDR3 region has the DNA TGTGCCACGGGGGCAGATGGCAATCAGCCCCAGCATTTT.

The CDR3 DNA follows: TGCAGTGCTAGATACTTGAACACTGAAGCTTTCTTT. Protein sequence: CSARYLNTEAFF. The chain carries TRBV20-1 and TRBJ1-1; no clear D. Germline-derived CDR1 and CDR2 are DFQATT and SNEGSKA (reference sequence). The CDR3 length is 12 residues. Deletions cut 2 bases from V and 0 bases from J, with 4 bases between.

This clonotype was counted many times. The J gene is TRBJ2-1, the V gene TRBV7-2; unclear D gene. Germline CDR1 SGHTA, CDR2 FQGNSA. CDR3 length: 16 amino acids. Between the trimmed V and J ends, which lost 0 bases and 3 bases, there was a span of 12 bases. The CDR3 DNA reads TGTGCCAGCAGCTTAGCTGCCAGCCGATACTACAATGAGCAGTTCTTC. Residues: CASSLAASRYYNEQFF.

The chain has TRBV12-3 or TRBV12-4 and TRBJ2-1; TRBD1 is a possible D gene (6 bases). The CDR3 contains 17 residues. V shed 0 bases and J shed 4 bases, with 16 bases lying between them. CDR3 sequence: CASSLARRQGLYNEQFF. CDR3 nucleotide sequence: TGTGCCAGCAGTTTAGCGCGACGGCAGGGGCTGTACAATGAGCAGTTCTTC.

In its sample, this clonotype was seen a few times. This chain links TRBV7-2 with TRBJ2-7, with unresolved D. The CDR3 consists of 13 residues. Trimming removed 0 bases from V and 6 bases from J, with 9 bases in between. Germline CDR1 SGHTA, CDR2 FQGNSA. The CDR3 reads CASSLAAFREQYF. The CDR3 DNA reads as TGTGCCAGCAGCTTAGCCGCATTTCGCGAGCAGTACTTC.

This clonotype was recorded a few times. CDR3 sequence: CSASRHPAGYGYTF. DNA for the CDR3: TGCAGTGCTAGTCGGCACCCTGCGGGCTATGGCTACACCTTC. The chain recombines TRBV20-1 with TRBJ1-2; no definite D call. This CDR3 is 14 amino acids long. Trimming took 3 bases from V and 4 from J, leaving 15 bases between them. Germline loops: CDR1 DFQATT, CDR2 SNEGSKA (reference sequence).

The sample holds a few counts of this clonotype. This rearrangement joins TRBV5-4 to TRBJ1-6; 10 bases align to TRBD1. CDR1 SGHNT and CDR2 YYREEE come from the germline V gene (reference sequence). This CDR3 has 15 residues. With V trimmed by 3 bases and J by 12 bases, 9 bases remained unmatched. The CDR3 nucleotides read TGTGCCAGCAGCTCCCCGGGACAGGGGACAGGACCCCTCCACTTT. This translates into CASSSPGQGTGPLHF.

The table lists this clonotype with a few counts. V and J are TRBV20-1 and TRBJ2-1, with D possibly TRBD2 on 5 matching bases. Trimming stripped 4 bases from V and 9 bases from J, with 10 bases between. CDR1 and CDR2 from the germline V gene are DFQATT and SNEGSKA (reference sequence). The CDR3 is made up of 11 amino acids. The CDR3: CSAMGVPEQFF. CDR3 nucleotide sequence: TGCAGTGCTATGGGAGTTCCTGAGCAGTTCTTC.

This clonotype was found a few times. CDR3 coding DNA: TGTGCCAGCTCACCGAGGGTAGTTGACCTCTCGTTAAGCTACAATGAGCAGTTCTTC. Translated: CASSPRVVDLSLSYNEQFF. This chain links TRBV18 with TRBJ2-1; D possibly corresponds to TRBD2 (5 bases). Germline V gives CDR1 KGHSH, CDR2 LQKENI. V was shortened by 3 bases and J by 3 bases, with 24 bases between the two germline ends. The CDR3 covers 19 residues.

Many counts were recorded for this clonotype. The rearrangement uses TRBV9 and TRBJ2-5; perhaps TRBD2 as D (5 bases). Trimming pared 0 bases from V and 2 bases from J, leaving 20 bases between. The CDR3 covers 18 residues. From germline, CDR1 is SGDLS and CDR2 YYNGEE. The CDR3 DNA follows: TGTGCCAGCAGCGTAGCCCTCCCCGGGATAGCGCAACAAGAGACCCAGTACTTC. It translates to CASSVALPGIAQQETQYF.

The sample holds many counts of this clonotype. The V gene is TRBV4-1, the J gene TRBJ1-4, with D maybe TRBD1 (5 bases). Germline assignment: CDR1 MGHRA and CDR2 YSYEKL. This CDR3 is 15 amino acids long. Trimming removed 4 bases from V and 6 bases from J, with 15 bases in between. The CDR3 is CASSLGWGDDEKLFF. The CDR3 DNA sequence: TGCGCCAGCAGCCTAGGATGGGGGGATGATGAAAAACTGTTTTTT.

In its sample, this clonotype was seen a few times. The V call is TRBV7-9, the J call TRBJ2-3, with 13 bases fitting TRBD2. Germline loops: CDR1 SEHNR, CDR2 FQNEAQ (reference sequence). This CDR3 spans 17 amino acids. The V gene end was trimmed by 5 bases and the J gene end by 0 bases; junction bases not matched to a gene: 5. CDR3 DNA sequence: TGTGCCAGCAGCAGGGGACTAGCGGGGACTAGCACAGATACGCAGTATTTT. Its translation: CASSRGLAGTSTDTQYF.

This clonotype was recorded a few times. The chain employs TRBV24-1 and TRBJ2-7, with D possibly matching TRBD2 (6 bases). This CDR3 has 15 amino acids. Germline lookup yields CDR1 KGHDR and CDR2 SFDVKD. The V and J ends lost 1 base and 0 bases respectively, with 9 bases between them. The CDR3 loop reads CATSDFTGGSYEQYF. The CDR3 nucleotides are TGTGCCACCAGTGATTTTACCGGGGGCTCCTACGAGCAGTACTTC.

The V call is TRBV15, the J call TRBJ2-1; 8 positions match TRBD2. V dropped 5 bases and J dropped 5; count of bases not matched to a gene: 5. The CDR3 runs 14 residues. Germline-derived CDR1 and CDR2 are LNHNV and YYDKDF (reference sequence). DNA of the CDR3: TGTGCCACCAGCTCGGGACTAGTAGACAATGAGCAGTTCTTC. Its protein product is CATSSGLVDNEQFF.

The CDR3 region has the DNA TGTGCCAGCAGCTTAAAGACTAGCAGGGGGGCGAATGAGCAGTTCTTC. This translates into CASSLKTSRGANEQFF. This chain connects TRBV7-8 to TRBJ2-1, with D perhaps given as TRBD1 or TRBD2 (7 bases each). The germline V and J ends were trimmed by 2 bases and 7 bases, with 18 bases remaining between them. CDR1 is SGHVS, CDR2 FQNEAQ, per germline. The CDR3 is 16 amino acids.

The table lists this clonotype with many counts. This rearrangement joins TRBV4-2 to TRBJ1-2, with 7 bases that match TRBD1. CDR1 is LGHNA, CDR2 YNFKEQ, per germline. V trimming: 1 base; J trimming: 8 bases; junction bases outside the gene matches: 4. CDR3 length: 13 residues. The CDR3 DNA is TGTGCCAGCAGCCAAGTTTTACAGGGGGGCTACACCTTC. As protein: CASSQVLQGGYTF.

The chain combines TRBV2 with TRBJ2-1, with D unclear. V was trimmed by 3 bases and J by 0 bases, leaving 6 bases between them. This CDR3 region has 14 residues. Germline V lookup: CDR1 SNHLY, CDR2 FYNNEI. The chain's CDR3 is CASSDRSSYNEQFF. CDR3 DNA: TGTGCCAGCAGTGATCGGAGCTCCTACAATGAGCAGTTCTTC.

This clonotype was counted only a few times. The chain joins TRBV24-1 to TRBJ2-1, with 11 bases fitting TRBD1. The CDR3 has 16 residues. With V trimmed by 4 bases and J by 4 bases, 5 bases remained unmatched. CDR1 KGHDR and CDR2 SFDVKD come from the germline V gene. In DNA form, the CDR3 reads TGTGCCACCAGTGACACTGGGACAGGGGGTTACAATGAGCAGTTCTTC. Encoded protein: CATSDTGTGGYNEQFF.

The chain is built from TRBV5-4 and TRBJ1-1; 8 bases line up with TRBD1. The germline V gene encodes CDR1 SGHNT and CDR2 YYREEE (reference sequence). V trimming: 0 bases; J trimming: 11 bases; junction bases outside the gene matches: 6. There are 13 residues in the CDR3. CDR3 sequence reads: CASSLGATGGAFF. In DNA form, the CDR3 reads TGTGCCAGCAGCTTGGGGGCCACAGGGGGGGCTTTCTTT. Full variable domain (outside the CDR3, taken from reference TRBV5-4 and TRBJ1-1): ETGVTQSPTHLIKTRGQQVTLRCSSQSGHNTVSWYQQALGQGPQFIFQYYREEENGRGNFPPRFSGLQFPNYSSELNVNALELDDSALYLCASSLGATGGAFFGQGTRLTVV.

In this sample, this clonotype turned up a few times. This chain links TRBV7-2 with TRBJ2-3, with TRBD2 matching 8 bases. Germline trimming cut 3 bases from V and 5 bases from J; bases unmatched to any gene: 7. This CDR3 spans 15 amino acids. Germline CDR1 and CDR2: SGHTA and FQGNSA. The CDR3 region is CASSFGAGGGDTQYF. For the CDR3, the DNA is TGTGCCAGCAGCTTTGGTGCGGGAGGAGGAGATACGCAGTATTTT.

The chain has TRBV2 and TRBJ2-3; D is uncertain. This CDR3 has 13 residues. Trimming took off 10 bases at V and 4 bases at J, with 15 bases between the two ends. Per germline, CDR1 SNHLY and CDR2 FYNNEI. CDR3 region: CATTAYGPDTQYF. CDR3 nucleotide sequence: TGTGCCACAACGGCCTACGGGCCAGATACGCAGTATTTT.

This clonotype was recorded a few times. The V and J genes are TRBV5-5 and TRBJ2-5; 8 bases line up with TRBD1. The length of the CDR3 is 15 residues. Germline V lookup: CDR1 SGHKS, CDR2 YYEKEE (reference sequence). After removal of 0 bases from V and 5 bases from J, the junction contained 6 bases not matched to a gene. The CDR3 DNA reads as TGTGCCAGCAGCTTGGGACAGGGGACGAGGGAGACCCAGTACTTC. Its translation: CASSLGQGTRETQYF.

This clonotype was picked up a small number of times. The V call is TRBV4-2, the J call TRBJ2-2; the D gene could be TRBD1 or TRBD2 (5 bases each). V lost 3 bases, J lost 6 bases, and 11 bases lay in between. Per germline, CDR1 LGHNA and CDR2 YNFKEQ. The CDR3 contains 14 residues. The CDR3 sequence: CASSHTRGAGELFF. The CDR3 bases are TGTGCCAGCAGCCACACCCGGGGCGCCGGGGAGCTGTTTTTT.

The rearrangement uses TRBV5-6 and TRBJ2-1; 9 nucleotides line up with TRBD1. V gave up 4 bases and J gave up 16 bases; unmatched junction bases: 18. CDR1 is SGHDT, CDR2 YYEEEE, per germline. The CDR3 consists of 15 residues. The DNA for the CDR3 is TGTGCCAGCAGCGGTGGAACACGACCCGGGACAGGGAATTTCTTC. Protein: CASSGGTRPGTGNFF.

The V and J genes are TRBV14 and TRBJ2-1; 7 positions agree with TRBD2. V shed 6 bases and J 5 bases; nucleotides not matched to a gene: 13. This CDR3 has 16 amino acids. Germline assignment: CDR1 SGHDN and CDR2 FVKESK. The CDR3: CASSLRFGTIDNEQFF. The CDR3, as DNA: TGTGCCAGCAGTCTTCGTTTCGGGACTATCGACAATGAGCAGTTCTTC.

The chain employs TRBV29-1 and TRBJ2-3; possible D gene TRBD2, 7 bases. The CDR3 consists of 13 residues. The germline CDR1 and CDR2 sequences are SQVTM and ANQGSEA. Deletions cut 6 bases from V and 0 bases from J, with 10 bases between. CDR3 sequence reads: CSVGGRSTDTQYF. The CDR3 DNA reads as TGCAGCGTCGGGGGGCGGAGCACAGATACGCAGTATTTT.

The chain links TRBV7-2 to TRBJ2-3, with TRBD2 matching 8 bases. With V trimmed by 5 bases and J by 1 base, 5 bases remained unmatched. The CDR3 contains 15 residues. Germline V lookup: CDR1 SGHTA, CDR2 FQGNSA. CDR3 residues: CASSSHGGGTDTQYF. CDR3 in DNA: TGTGCCAGCAGCAGCCACGGGGGGGGCACAGATACGCAGTATTTT.

The gene calls are TRBV6-2 or TRBV6-3 and TRBJ1-6, with no clear D. The V and J ends lost 0 bases and 7 bases respectively, with 7 bases between them. Germline V CDR1 and CDR2: MNHEY, SVGEGT. There are 14 residues in the CDR3. The CDR3 region has the DNA TGTGCCAGCAGTTACTCGACCGGGAATTCACCCCTCCACTTT. Translation gives CASSYSTGNSPLHF.